The 5 T cell receptor beta chains below were found in one sample sequenced in a study of Graves' ophthalmopathy and Graves' hyperthyroidism. The authors amplified TCR beta CDR3 regions, and they did so from RNA transcripts for repertoire sequencing. The library came from an HTBI-primed first-round RT-PCR and a second-round multiplex PCR. TCRdb used MiXCR to reprocess the multiplex PCR reads, holding one entry per CDR3 protein. The sample includes roughly 420,000 distinct CDR3 sequences, around 21% of them seen just once. The specimen was peripheral blood. The receptors derive from a woman between 18 and 30 years old with stable Graves' hyperthyroidism.

This clonotype occurred many times. The CDR3 DNA reads TGTGCCACCAGTGACGGGGTTTATCAGCCCCAGCATTTT. Amino acids: CATSDGVYQPQHF. This sequence joins TRBV24-1 and TRBJ1-5; D is ambiguous. Germline CDR1 is KGHDR and CDR2 is SFDVKD. The CDR3 covers 13 residues. Trimming shortened V by 4 bases and J by 5 bases, and 8 bases separated the two germline ends.

The chain recombines TRBV28 with TRBJ1-2; D remains unclear. V lost 3 bases and J 1 base, leaving 9 bases between the germline ends. The germline CDR1 and CDR2 sequences are MDHEN and SYDVKM. The CDR3 is 14 residues long. CDR3 protein: CASSLGFHNYGYTF. CDR3 DNA: TGTGCCAGCAGTTTGGGTTTTCATAACTATGGCTACACCTTC.

Only a few counts were recorded for this clonotype. The chain combines TRBV19 with TRBJ1-1; D is uncertain. The CDR3 length is 13 residues. Germline V lookup: CDR1 LNHDA, CDR2 SQIVND (reference sequence). V was clipped by 7 bases and J by 4 bases, with 13 bases between them. CDR3 in amino acids: CASTIGSSTEAFF. The CDR3 bases are TGTGCCAGTACGATCGGGTCTTCCACTGAAGCTTTCTTT.

This clonotype was seen ten or more times. V and J are TRBV12-3 or TRBV12-4 and TRBJ1-3; a weak D match, TRBD1 (6 bases). The CDR3 is 13 amino acids. V was pared by 5 bases and J by 6 bases, with 11 bases between. CDR3 DNA: TGTGCCAGCAGTGAGGGGGGGGCAAACACCATATATTTT. It encodes CASSEGGANTIYF.

This clonotype was picked up many times. The V gene is TRBV5-1, the J gene TRBJ2-7; D not certain. Germline assignment: CDR1 SGHRS and CDR2 YFSETQ. V gave up 4 bases and J gave up 0 bases, with 5 bases separating them. CDR3 length: 12 residues. This CDR3 is CASSASSYEQYF. The CDR3 DNA reads TGCGCCAGCAGCGCCAGCTCCTACGAGCAGTACTTC.